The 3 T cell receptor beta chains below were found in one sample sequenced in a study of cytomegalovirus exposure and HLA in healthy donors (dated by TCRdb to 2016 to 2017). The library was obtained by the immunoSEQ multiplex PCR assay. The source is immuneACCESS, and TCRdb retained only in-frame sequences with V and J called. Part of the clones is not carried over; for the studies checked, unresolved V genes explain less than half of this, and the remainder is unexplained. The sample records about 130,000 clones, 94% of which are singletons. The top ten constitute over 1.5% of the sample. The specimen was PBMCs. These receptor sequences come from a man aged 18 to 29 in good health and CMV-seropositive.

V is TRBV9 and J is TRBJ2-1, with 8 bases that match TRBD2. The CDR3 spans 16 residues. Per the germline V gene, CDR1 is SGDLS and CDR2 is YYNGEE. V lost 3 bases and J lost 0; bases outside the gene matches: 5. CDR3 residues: CASSAGSGGSYNEQFF. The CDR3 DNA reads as TGTGCCAGCAGCGCGGGGAGCGGGGGCTCCTACAATGAGCAGTTCTTC.

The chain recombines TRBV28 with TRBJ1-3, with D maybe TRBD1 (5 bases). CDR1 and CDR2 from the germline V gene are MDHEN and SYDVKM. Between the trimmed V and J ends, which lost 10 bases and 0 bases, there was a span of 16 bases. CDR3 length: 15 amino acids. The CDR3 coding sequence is TGTGCCACCTGTCGAGACAGATACTCTGGAAACACCATATATTTT. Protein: CATCRDRYSGNTIYF.

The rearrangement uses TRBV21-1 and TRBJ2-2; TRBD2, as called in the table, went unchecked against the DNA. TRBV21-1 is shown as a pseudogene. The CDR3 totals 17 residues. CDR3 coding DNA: TGTGCCAGCAGCCGGGTGACCGGGACTATGAACACCGGGGAGCTGTTTTTT. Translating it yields CASSRVTGTMNTGELFF.